Below are 28 T cell receptor beta chains sequenced from a single sample in a study of cytomegalovirus exposure and HLA in healthy donors. TCRdb's table, derived via immunoSEQ multiplex PCR, lists solely in-frame clones and lacks some. The table has 45,000 to 70,000 clones, roughly 90% seen once. Sequencing input: PBMCs. The source is a man between 18 and 35 years old in good health and CMV-seronegative.

This clone was seen a single time. This sequence joins TRBV18 and TRBJ1-2; D is possibly TRBD1 (6 bases). CDR1 and CDR2 (germline): KGHSH, LQKENI. CDR3 length: 16 residues. Between the trimmed V and J ends, which lost 0 bases and 2 bases, there was a span of 13 bases. The CDR3 is CASSPPSVRGNYGYTF. Here the CDR3 DNA reads TGTGCCAGCTCACCACCGTCTGTCAGGGGAAACTATGGCTACACCTTC.

The chain is built from TRBV5-8 and TRBJ1-4; 8 bases are a match to TRBD1. Germline values: CDR1 SGHTS, CDR2 YDEGEE. V gave up 4 bases and J gave up 7 bases; unmatched junction bases: 9. CDR3 size: 15 residues. CDR3 DNA sequence: TGTGCCAGCAGCAAACGGACAGGGCGAAGTGAAAAACTGTTTTTT. It translates to CASSKRTGRSEKLFF.

This sequence joins TRBV7-6 and TRBJ2-3; a weak D match, TRBD2 (6 bases). The V end was cut by 5 bases, the J end by 2 bases, with 23 bases between. Germline CDR1 reads SGHVS; CDR2 reads FNYEAQ. This CDR3 is 18 amino acids long. Written as DNA, the CDR3 is TGTGCCAGCAGCCCAAACGAAATAGCGGTAACCAACACAGATACGCAGTATTTT. It specifies CASSPNEIAVTNTDTQYF.

V is TRBV9 and J is TRBJ1-4; D uncertain. Trimming removed 1 base from V and 7 bases from J, with 17 bases in between. The CDR3 has 16 residues. CDR1 is SGDLS, CDR2 YYNGEE, per germline. Here the CDR3 DNA reads TGTGCCAGCAGCGTATTGGGCCAGCCGAAGTCTGAAAAACTGTTTTTT. Its translation is CASSVLGQPKSEKLFF.

The chain carries TRBV10-3 and TRBJ2-1; D possibly corresponds to TRBD1 (6 bases). CDR1 is ENHRY and CDR2 is SYGVKD in the germline V gene. The V gene lost 0 bases and the J gene lost 0 bases, with 9 bases spanning the gap. This CDR3 has 16 amino acids. This chain's CDR3 is CAISESWTDSYNEQFF. Written as DNA, the CDR3 is TGTGCCATCAGTGAGTCGTGGACAGACTCCTACAATGAGCAGTTCTTC.

The chain joins TRBV6-6 to TRBJ2-5; D perhaps matches TRBD2 (5 bases). CDR1 MNHNY and CDR2 SVGAGI come from the germline V gene (reference sequence). The CDR3 spans 15 residues. Deletions cut 0 bases from V and 7 bases from J, with 15 bases between. The DNA of the CDR3 is TGTGCCAGCAGTTACTCGAAAGTTGAGGGTGGGACCCAGTACTTC. This sequence encodes CASSYSKVEGGTQYF.

Turning to this clone: Other DNA sequences from this sample encode an identical CDR3 as well. The rearrangement joins TRBV18 to TRBJ2-5, with D possibly matching TRBD1 (5 bases). The V gene lost 2 bases and the J gene lost 5 bases, with 9 bases spanning the gap. The germline gives CDR1 KGHSH, CDR2 LQKENI. CDR3 length equals 13 residues. In DNA form, the CDR3 reads TGTGCCAGCTCACCAAGGGGCCGGGAGACCCAGTACTTC. Translated: CASSPRGRETQYF.

DNA for the CDR3: TGTGCCAGCGGCCCCGTGGCAGGTTACGAGCAGTACTTC. This translates into CASGPVAGYEQYF. J is TRBJ2-7 and V is TRBV6-5; D is ambiguous. The CDR3 loop spans 13 amino acids. Germline V lookup: CDR1 MNHEY, CDR2 SVGAGI. Trimming cost V 8 bases and J 4 bases, with 15 bases left between them.

The CDR3 reads CASSLDGLADPYNEQFF. As DNA, the CDR3 is TGTGCCAGCAGCTTAGATGGACTAGCGGACCCCTACAATGAGCAGTTCTTC. V is TRBV11-2 and J is TRBJ2-1; 10 bases line up with TRBD2. The CDR3 totals 17 residues. Germline CDR1 SGHAT, CDR2 FQNNGV. V trimming: 0 bases; J trimming: 2 bases; junction bases outside the gene matches: 4.

This clone was observed a single time. This rearrangement joins TRBV13 to TRBJ2-1, with D maybe TRBD2 (5 bases). V shed 1 base and J shed 8 bases, with 18 bases lying between them. The CDR3 totals 16 residues. Germline CDR1 and CDR2: PRHDT and FYEKMQ (reference sequence). In DNA, the CDR3 is TGTGCCAGCAGCTTAGATGCGGAGCTCAGAGGGCATGAGCAGTTCTTC. Residues: CASSLDAELRGHEQFF.

The V and J genes are TRBV28 and TRBJ2-7; no firm D call. Per the germline V gene, CDR1 is MDHEN and CDR2 is SYDVKM. The ends were cut back, 6 bases at V and 3 bases at J, with 6 bases in the middle. The length of the CDR3 is 11 residues. The CDR3 DNA sequence: TGTGCCAGCAGGCGAGACTACGAGCAGTACTTC. It encodes CASRRDYEQYF. The full variable domain, completed using reference TRBV28 and TRBJ2-7, is DVKVTQSSRYLVKRTGEKVFLECVQDMDHENMFWYRQDPGLGLRLIYFSYDVKMKEKGDIPEGYSVSREKKERFSLILESASTNQTSMYLCASRRDYEQYFGPGTRLTVT.

This sequence joins TRBV5-1 and TRBJ2-1; D might be TRBD2 (6 bases). Trimming stripped 0 bases from V and 4 bases from J, with 14 bases between. Per the germline V gene, CDR1 is SGHRS and CDR2 is YFSETQ. The CDR3 contains 16 residues. CDR3 loop: CASSLELANYYNEQFF. The DNA for the CDR3 is TGCGCCAGCAGCTTGGAACTAGCCAACTATTACAATGAGCAGTTCTTC. Drawing the rest from reference TRBV5-1 and TRBJ2-1, the complete variable domain is KAGVTQTPRYLIKTRGQQVTLSCSPISGHRSVSWYQQTPGQGLQFLFEYFSETQRNKGNFPGRFSGRQFSNSRSEMNVSTLELGDSALYLCASSLELANYYNEQFFGPGTRLTVL.

The chain couples TRBV27 to TRBJ2-2; 9 bases are shared with TRBD1. The CDR3 runs 18 residues. V shed 5 bases, J shed 4 bases, and the junction held 14 bases outside the gene matches. Germline CDR1 and CDR2: MNHEY and SMNVEV (reference sequence). CDR3 in amino acids: CASSRTGEPGLITGELFF. In DNA, the CDR3 is TGTGCCAGCAGTAGGACAGGGGAGCCGGGACTGATCACCGGGGAGCTGTTTTTT.

The CDR3 reads CASREFGRGYNEQFF. As DNA, the CDR3 is TGTGCCAGCAGGGAGTTTGGCAGGGGATACAATGAGCAGTTCTTC. The rearrangement links TRBV6-5 to TRBJ2-1; tentatively, D is TRBD1 (6 bases). The CDR3 is 15 residues long. The germline V gene has CDR1 MNHEY and CDR2 SVGAGI. V was cut by 6 bases and J by 4 bases, with 16 bases left in between.

This sequence joins TRBV27 and TRBJ2-3; TRBD1 aligns across 10 bases. The CDR3 sequence is 14 residues long. V was pared by 6 bases and J by 4 bases, with 4 bases of the junction left unmatched. From germline, CDR1 is MNHEY and CDR2 SMNVEV (reference sequence). CDR3 coding DNA: TGTGCCAGCAGGTGGGGGACAGGGGCAGATACGCAGTATTTT. It yields the protein CASRWGTGADTQYF.

V and J are TRBV4-2 and TRBJ2-3; D remains unclear. Trimming cost V 1 base and J 0 bases, with 8 bases left between them. The CDR3 is 15 residues long. Germline V CDR1 and CDR2: LGHNA, YNFKEQ. CDR3 in DNA: TGTGCCAGCAGCCAAGTTTCAGTGAGCACAGATACGCAGTATTTT. As protein: CASSQVSVSTDTQYF.

A single count supports this clone. The V and J genes are TRBV6-5 and TRBJ2-1; 11 bases agree with TRBD1. V was clipped by 0 bases and J by 9 bases; unmatched bases: 4. This CDR3 region has 15 residues. Germline-derived CDR1 and CDR2 are MNHEY and SVGAGI. CDR3: CASSYSGTGGTEQFF. The CDR3 DNA follows: TGTGCCAGCAGTTACTCCGGGACAGGGGGTACTGAGCAGTTCTTC.

This clone was counted a single time. The V gene is TRBV19, the J gene TRBJ1-4; D is undetermined. Deletions cut 5 bases from V and 5 bases from J, with 12 bases between. The CDR3 spans 14 residues. Germline V CDR1 and CDR2: LNHDA, SQIVND (reference sequence). CDR3 protein: CASSEGLENEKLFF. CDR3 coding DNA: TGTGCCAGTAGTGAGGGATTGGAAAATGAAAAACTGTTTTTT.

The chain uses TRBV29-1 and TRBJ2-1, with D unresolved. Deletions cut 2 bases from V and 1 base from J, with 3 bases between. The CDR3 loop spans 12 amino acids. Germline loops: CDR1 SQVTM, CDR2 ANQGSEA. The CDR3 nucleotides are TGCAGCGTTGAACAATCCTACAATGAGCAGTTCTTC. The encoded protein is CSVEQSYNEQFF.

This sequence joins TRBV5-5 and TRBJ1-1; D gene uncertain. This CDR3 has 13 amino acids. Trimming took 2 bases from V and 0 from J, leaving 5 bases between them. Germline values: CDR1 SGHKS, CDR2 YYEKEE (reference sequence). The DNA for the CDR3 is TGTGCCAGCAGCTTACTCATGAACACTGAAGCTTTCTTT. This codes for CASSLLMNTEAFF. Full variable domain (remainder filled in from reference TRBV5-5 and TRBJ1-1): DAGVTQSPTHLIKTRGQQVTLRCSPISGHKSVSWYQQVLGQGPQFIFQYYEKEERGRGNFPDRFSARQFPNYSSELNVNALLLGDSALYLCASSLLMNTEAFFGQGTRLTVV.

CDR3 sequence (DNA): TGTGCCAGCAAGAAGACAGGGTACGGCTACACCTTC. Amino acids: CASKKTGYGYTF. The chain employs TRBV6-1 and TRBJ1-2; TRBD1 aligns across 7 bases. Per germline, CDR1 MNHNS and CDR2 SASEGT. The CDR3 runs 12 residues. The V and J ends lost 7 bases and 8 bases, in that order; junction bases with no gene match: 7.

The gene calls are TRBV5-6 and TRBJ1-2, with no clear D. The CDR3 is 16 residues long. Germline assignment: CDR1 SGHDT and CDR2 YYEEEE. The V end lost 1 base, the J end lost 3 bases, and 16 bases lay between the germline ends. CDR3 protein: CASSLRKMEFDYGYTF. In nucleotides, the CDR3 is TGTGCCAGCAGCTTGCGGAAGATGGAGTTCGACTATGGCTACACCTTC.

The chain uses TRBV5-1 and TRBJ2-2, with 8 positions matching TRBD1. Germline V gene data show CDR1 as SGHRS and CDR2 as YFSETQ. CDR3 size: 15 residues. Losses at the gene ends were 2 bases for V and 7 bases for J; bases not matched to a gene: 7. The CDR3 DNA reads TGCGCCAGCAGCTTCCAGGGGGCGCCGGTCGGGGAGCTGTTTTTT. Its translation is CASSFQGAPVGELFF.

The gene calls are TRBV30 and TRBJ2-2; D is undetermined. This CDR3 is built from 17 residues. The germline gives CDR1 GTSNPN, CDR2 SVGIG (reference sequence). V was pared by 0 bases and J by 5 bases, with 19 bases between. In DNA form, the CDR3 reads TGTGCCTGGAGTGTACGTTCGGCTAGGTTTTGGACCGGGGAGCTGTTTTTT. It specifies CAWSVRSARFWTGELFF.

The chain joins TRBV5-1 to TRBJ2-5; 14 nucleotides align to TRBD2. The CDR3 is 18 residues long. V gave up 4 bases and J gave up 5 bases; unmatched junction bases: 13. Per germline, CDR1 SGHRS and CDR2 YFSETQ. The CDR3 DNA follows: TGCGCCAGCAGCACGGGTCCGGGACTAGCGGGAGACCGTGAGACCCAGTACTTC. This sequence encodes CASSTGPGLAGDRETQYF.

The chain carries TRBV28 and TRBJ1-4; weak D call: TRBD1 (5 bases). Between the trimmed V and J ends, which lost 7 bases and 7 bases, there was a span of 16 bases. Germline V gene data show CDR1 as MDHEN and CDR2 as SYDVKM. The CDR3 covers 14 residues. CDR3 loop: CASISWGEGEKLFF. The CDR3 DNA reads as TGTGCCAGCATTAGTTGGGGGGAAGGTGAAAAACTGTTTTTT.

The rearrangement uses TRBV7-9 and TRBJ2-2, with a tentative D call TRBD2 (6 bases). Deletions cut 8 bases from V and 3 bases from J, with 25 bases between. CDR1 SEHNR and CDR2 FQNEAQ come from the germline V gene (reference sequence). CDR3 size: 18 residues. Here the CDR3 reads CASGPERPTSPHTGELFF. The CDR3 region has the DNA TGTGCCAGCGGCCCAGAGCGCCCCACTAGCCCACACACCGGGGAGCTGTTTTTT. Looking up the rest from reference TRBV7-9 and TRBJ2-2 gives the full variable domain: DTGVSQNPRHKITKRGQNVTFRCDPISEHNRLYWYRQTLGQGPEFLTYFQNEAQLEKSRLLSDRFSAERPKGSFSTLEIQRTEQGDSAMYLCASGPERPTSPHTGELFFGEGSRLTVL.

In its sample, this clone was seen a few times. V and J are TRBV2 and TRBJ2-5; TRBD2 matches 11 bases. The CDR3 sequence is 15 residues long. Germline trimming cut 7 bases from V and 3 bases from J; bases unmatched to any gene: 7. From germline, CDR1 is SNHLY and CDR2 FYNNEI. The CDR3 DNA follows: TGTGCCAGCAAGGCGATGACTAGCGGGAAAGAGACCCAGTACTTC. Translating gives CASKAMTSGKETQYF.